The table lists the clone carrying this TCR beta chain with a few counts. Its antigen remains unidentified. TCRdb reprocessed the RT-PCR reads with MiXCR, giving one entry per CDR3 protein. The data show roughly 760,000 distinct CDR3 sequences, 21% seen once. The V end lost 0 bases, the J end lost 5 bases, and 4 bases lay between the germline ends. The CDR3 is 13 amino acids. Germline V gene lookup returns CDR1 MNHEY and CDR2 SVGAGI. These data originate in a study of response to subunit inactivated influenza vaccine. The study's findings and limits: After each seasonal influenza vaccination, few new T cells are recruited, the authors suggested.

This TCR was recovered from a man aged 45-65 years who received an inactivated influenza vaccine. Sequencing used PBMCs from blood, obtained less than 6 days after vaccination. The chain carries TRBV6-5 and TRBJ2-2; D gene ambiguous. The CDR3 here is CASSYSRTGELFF. Written as DNA, the CDR3 is TGTGCCAGCAGTTACTCACGAACCGGGGAGCTGTTTTTT.